Given below is one T cell receptor (beta chain) in context. There is no known antigen for this receptor. Base qualities are not at hand, and no much larger clone is one base apart. The immunoSEQ Assay, a bias-controlled multiplex PCR, was used to amplify TCRbeta CDR3 regions from genomic DNA. Turning to the authors' computational methods: The number of nucleated cells in each sample was estimated from the amplification of reference gene primers within the assay. Sequence reads were collapsed and filtered to measure the absolute abundance of every unique TCRbeta CDR3 rearrangement. For each sample, productive Simpson clonality was calculated as the square root of Simpson's diversity index over productive rearrangements. TCRdb re-hosts the immuneACCESS table, in-frame sequences only. Its copies lack some clones; in the studies checked, an unresolved V gene accounts for under half of them, and the cause for the rest is not known. That table furnishes V, J and clone size, whereas the DNA furnished D and trimming. Counted in this sample were around 42,000 clones; 65% to 85% of them appeared once. The ten largest clones represent around a third of the sample.

The data originate from a study of blood T cell repertoires in COVID-19 (TCRdb year 2020). Looking at the study overall: The collaborator samples originated in the United States, Italy and Spain and spanned the acute and convalescent phases of COVID-19. The prospective study material was composed of cDNA or gDNA derived from T cells, B-cell-depleted T cells, or PBMCs. The dataset comprised deeply sampled blood TCRbeta repertoires from subjects exposed to, actively infected with, or recovered from COVID-19. A freely available public database, intended as a resource for researchers studying the immune response to SARS-CoV-2, is where the repertoires were released. Samples came from the ongoing ImmuneRACE study (first 160 participants) plus 1,254 subjects from 6 global collaborators. A de-identified subject ID, COVID-19 status, age in years and sex were almost always included in the sample metadata. Where available, HLA class I and class II types were taken from metadata supplied by the sample provider and were not determined by assay-based typing. Overall results and qualifications from the work: The quantity of clinical and demographic metadata differed by source and by participant and was supplied without curation.

Whole blood was collected in K2EDTA tubes by collaborating institutions according to the institutions' own protocols. Collaborator samples were shipped for TCRbeta analysis as frozen whole blood, isolated PBMCs, or DNA extracted from either sample type. The sequenced sample was peripheral blood. This TCR came from a woman over 75 with acute or convalescent COVID-19.

The DNA reads TGCGCCAGCAGCCCCGGGACAGGGATCAAAAACATTCAGTACTTC. Its translation is CASSPGTGIKNIQYF. The sequence links TRBV10-1 to TRBJ2-4, with TRBD1 matching 9 junction bases. From a lookup of the germline V gene (reference sequence), CDR1 and CDR2 are WNHNN and SYGVQD. From the cysteine up to the phenylalanine, the CDR3 has a length of 15 residues. Kept here is only the CDR3 DNA, which spans 45 bases and is read in frame from base 1. The junction shows trimming of 6 bases on V and 3 bases on J, and the gene matches do not reach 6 bases of it.